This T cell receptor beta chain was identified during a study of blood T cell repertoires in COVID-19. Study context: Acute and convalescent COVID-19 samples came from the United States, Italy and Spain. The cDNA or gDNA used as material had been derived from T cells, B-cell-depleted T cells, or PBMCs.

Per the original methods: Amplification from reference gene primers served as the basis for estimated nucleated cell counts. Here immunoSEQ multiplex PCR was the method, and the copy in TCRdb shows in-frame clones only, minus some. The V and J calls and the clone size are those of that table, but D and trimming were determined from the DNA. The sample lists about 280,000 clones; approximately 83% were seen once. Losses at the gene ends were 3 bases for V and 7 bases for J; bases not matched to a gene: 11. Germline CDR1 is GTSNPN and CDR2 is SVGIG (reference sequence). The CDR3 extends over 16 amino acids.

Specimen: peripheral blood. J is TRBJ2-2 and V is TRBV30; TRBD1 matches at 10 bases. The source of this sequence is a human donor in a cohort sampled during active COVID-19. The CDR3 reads CAWRLRGQGSGGELFF. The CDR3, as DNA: TGTGCCTGGAGATTGCGGGGACAGGGGTCAGGCGGGGAGCTGTTTTTT.